What follows are 30 T cell receptor beta chains derived from one specimen sequenced in a study of beta chain features in type 1 diabetes. Sequencing targeted expressed TCRB transcripts, as all isolated RNA had been reverse transcribed. Libraries were prepared by immunoSEQ multiplex PCR; TCRdb keeps only in-frame clonotypes and omits some of them. This sample has 140,000 to 150,000 clones; less than 11% occur once, and the top ten carry under 1.5%. Material: naive CD4+ T cells from blood. The origin of the receptors is a man aged 18 to 35 in good health.

The chain joins TRBV30 to TRBJ1-2; D is ambiguous. The CDR3 is 14 amino acids. In germline, CDR1 is GTSNPN, CDR2 SVGIG (reference sequence). The V end lost 0 bases, the J end lost 3 bases, and 11 bases lay between the germline ends. The CDR3 bases are TGTGCCTGGAGTGTACGCGGGCTCCACTATGGCTACACCTTC. Residues: CAWSVRGLHYGYTF. Full variable domain (outside the CDR3, taken from reference TRBV30 and TRBJ1-2): SQTIHQWPATLVQPVGSPLSLECTVEGTSNPNLYWYRQAAGRGLQLLFYSVGIGQISSEVPQNLSASRPQDRQFILSSKKLLLSDSGFYLCAWSVRGLHYGYTFGSGTRLTVV.

J is TRBJ1-5 and V is TRBV4-2; 10 bases agree with TRBD1. Germline trimming cut 4 bases from V and 5 bases from J; bases unmatched to any gene: 2. The CDR3 loop spans 14 amino acids. CDR1 is LGHNA and CDR2 is YNFKEQ in the germline V gene. Written as DNA, the CDR3 is TGTGCCAGCAGCCGCGGGACAGGGGATCAGCCCCAGCATTTT. Protein product: CASSRGTGDQPQHF.

V usage is TRBV5-1 and J usage is TRBJ2-3, with D maybe TRBD1 (6 bases). Germline V gives CDR1 SGHRS, CDR2 YFSETQ. The CDR3 has 19 amino acids. V lost 4 bases and J 0 bases, leaving 24 bases between the germline ends. CDR3 nucleotide sequence: TGCGCCAGCAGCCCCGATGTATACGCCGGGACACTGAGCACAGATACGCAGTATTTT. Amino acid sequence: CASSPDVYAGTLSTDTQYF. Using reference TRBV5-1 and TRBJ2-3 for the parts outside the CDR3, the full variable domain is KAGVTQTPRYLIKTRGQQVTLSCSPISGHRSVSWYQQTPGQGLQFLFEYFSETQRNKGNFPGRFSGRQFSNSRSEMNVSTLELGDSALYLCASSPDVYAGTLSTDTQYFGPGTRLTVL.

This clone was seen a few times. The V and J genes are TRBV7-8 and TRBJ1-1; 9 bases match TRBD1. CDR1 SGHVS and CDR2 FQNEAQ come from the germline V gene. Trimming took 3 bases from V and 0 from J; bases not matched to a gene: 8. The CDR3 is 17 residues long. CDR3 sequence reads: CASSFDRGGSLNTEAFF. The CDR3 nucleotides are TGTGCCAGCAGCTTCGACAGGGGGGGGTCCCTGAACACTGAAGCTTTCTTT.

The chain employs TRBV6-5 and TRBJ1-3; tentatively, D is TRBD1 (5 bases). The ends were cut back, 6 bases at V and 4 bases at J, with 10 bases in the middle. This CDR3 is built from 13 residues. Germline V gene sequence: CDR1 MNHEY, CDR2 SVGAGI. CDR3 DNA: TGTGCCAGCAGCCGACAGACAGGAAACACCATATATTTT. Its protein is CASSRQTGNTIYF.

This clone appeared many times. The J gene is TRBJ2-6, the V gene TRBV29-1, with D perhaps matching TRBD2 (5 bases). Germline V gives CDR1 SQVTM, CDR2 ANQGSEA. V was pared by 4 bases and J by 1 base, with 14 bases between. The CDR3 sequence is 16 residues long. CDR3 sequence reads: CSVVAFLGSGANVLTF. DNA of the CDR3: TGCAGCGTTGTAGCGTTTCTCGGGTCTGGGGCCAACGTCCTGACTTTC.

The chain links TRBV7-9 to TRBJ2-7; tentatively, D is TRBD2 (6 bases). CDR3 length equals 14 residues. Per germline, CDR1 SEHNR and CDR2 FQNEAQ (reference sequence). Trimming pared 5 bases from V and 5 bases from J, leaving 16 bases between. CDR3 sequence reads: CASSRGVRGDEQYF. CDR3 DNA: TGTGCCAGCAGCCGCGGGGTAAGAGGGGACGAGCAGTACTTC.

V is TRBV19 and J is TRBJ2-7; 8 nucleotides match TRBD1. The V gene's germline CDR1 is LNHDA and CDR2 SQIVND (reference sequence). The length of the CDR3 is 14 residues. The junction had 9 bases not matched to a gene; V was cut back by 8 bases and J by 3 bases. CDR3 DNA: TGTGCCAGTTCAGACCCAGGGGGCGTCTACGAGCAGTACTTC. Its translation: CASSDPGGVYEQYF.

The J gene is TRBJ2-7, the V gene TRBV9, with 13 positions matching TRBD2. Per germline, CDR1 SGDLS and CDR2 YYNGEE. CDR3 length: 16 amino acids. V shed 3 bases and J 1 base; nucleotides not matched to a gene: 4. CDR3 sequence reads: CASSAGLAGDSYEQYF. The CDR3 DNA reads as TGTGCCAGCAGCGCAGGACTAGCGGGGGATTCCTACGAGCAGTACTTC. The full variable domain, with the rest looked up from reference TRBV9 and TRBJ2-7, is DSGVTQTPKHLITATGQRVTLRCSPRSGDLSVYWYQQSLDQGLQFLIQYYNGEERAKGNILERFSAQQFPDLHSELNLSSLELGDSALYFCASSAGLAGDSYEQYFGPGTRLTVT.

The chain is built from TRBV7-8 and TRBJ1-1, with D possibly being TRBD1 (5 bases). The CDR3 is 15 residues long. Per germline, CDR1 SGHVS and CDR2 FQNEAQ. Trimming left V 5 bases short and J 4 bases short, with 17 bases between. CDR3 region: CASSPRRGGGTEAFF. The CDR3 region has the DNA TGTGCCAGCAGCCCGAGGAGGGGTGGTGGCACTGAAGCTTTCTTT.

V gene TRBV6-5 combines with J gene TRBJ2-7; D possibly corresponds to TRBD2 (6 bases). This CDR3 spans 16 amino acids. Germline V CDR1 and CDR2: MNHEY, SVGAGI. V lost 3 bases and J 6 bases, leaving 21 bases between the germline ends. The CDR3 protein is CASSYPTDSGRVEQYF. The CDR3 DNA reads as TGTGCCAGCAGTTATCCCACCGACAGCGGGCGGGTCGAGCAGTACTTC.

The rearrangement uses TRBV5-1 and TRBJ2-5; D is unclear. This CDR3 contains 15 residues. CDR1 is SGHRS, CDR2 YFSETQ, per germline. V dropped 2 bases and J dropped 2 bases, with 13 bases sitting between them. The CDR3 loop is CASSLPRIPQETQYF. Written as DNA, the CDR3 is TGCGCCAGCAGCTTACCGAGGATACCTCAAGAGACCCAGTACTTC.

This clone has only a few counts. The chain joins TRBV7-3 to TRBJ2-5; TRBD2 matches at 10 bases. V gave up 3 bases and J gave up 4 bases; unmatched junction bases: 8. Germline V gene sequence: CDR1 SGHTA, CDR2 FQGTGA. The CDR3 covers 16 residues. The CDR3 nucleotides read TGTGCCAGCAGCTTTGGACTAGCGGTCGGTTCAGAGACCCAGTACTTC. This encodes CASSFGLAVGSETQYF.

This clone came up a few times. The chain recombines TRBV6-5 with TRBJ2-2; TRBD1 aligns across 7 bases. Germline values: CDR1 MNHEY, CDR2 SVGAGI. The CDR3 has 13 residues. Unmatched junction bases numbered 2, after V lost 4 bases and J lost 6 bases. DNA of the CDR3: TGTGCCAGCAGTTTACAGGGGCCCGGGGAGCTGTTTTTT. It encodes CASSLQGPGELFF.

This clone appeared a few times. V usage is TRBV11-2 and J usage is TRBJ2-7; the match to TRBD1 covers 7 bases. Germline V gene lookup returns CDR1 SGHAT and CDR2 FQNNGV. CDR3 size: 16 residues. V dropped 6 bases and J dropped 3; count of bases not matched to a gene: 14. CDR3 protein: CASRRTTGQTYYEQYF. In DNA, the CDR3 is TGTGCCAGCAGACGGACGACAGGGCAGACCTACTACGAGCAGTACTTC.

The chain is built from TRBV10-3 and TRBJ2-7, with 10 bases that match TRBD1. This CDR3 region has 14 residues. J gave up 7 bases and V 7 bases, and 10 bases lay outside the gene matches. Germline V gives CDR1 ENHRY, CDR2 SYGVKD. CDR3 DNA sequence: TGTGCCATCACCCCGGGACAGGGGACGTGGGAGCAGTACTTC. Translation gives CAITPGQGTWEQYF.

The chain links TRBV6-6 to TRBJ2-5; TRBD1 aligns across 8 bases. The CDR3 has 13 residues. Germline V gene lookup returns CDR1 MNHNY and CDR2 SVGAGI (reference sequence). V was clipped by 5 bases and J by 7 bases; unmatched bases: 6. The CDR3 reads CASSPGQGGTQYF. The CDR3 DNA reads TGTGCCAGCAGTCCAGGACAGGGCGGGACCCAGTACTTC.

This clone was counted a few times. This chain joins TRBV10-2 and TRBJ1-2; the match to TRBD1 covers 9 bases. The V segment lost 8 bases and the J segment 0 bases; nucleotides outside the gene matches: 1. The germline CDR1 and CDR2 sequences are WSHSY and SAAADI. CDR3 size: 13 residues. CDR3 protein: CASRDRANYGYTF. The DNA for the CDR3 is TGCGCCAGCCGGGACAGGGCTAACTATGGCTACACCTTC.

The chain links TRBV6-5 to TRBJ2-2; D may be TRBD2 (5 bases). The V gene lost 11 bases and the J gene lost 2 bases, with 15 bases spanning the gap. The germline gives CDR1 MNHEY, CDR2 SVGAGI. This CDR3 is built from 14 residues. CDR3 bases: TGTGCCGCGAGCGGAGGACGAAACACCGGGGAGCTGTTTTTT. It codes for CAASGGRNTGELFF.

This chain links TRBV5-1 with TRBJ1-2, with D perhaps TRBD1 (5 bases). V was trimmed by 3 bases and J by 2 bases, leaving 11 bases between them. The germline V gene has CDR1 SGHRS and CDR2 YFSETQ. This CDR3 is built from 14 residues. This CDR3 reads CASSWGSVNYGYTF. The DNA for the CDR3 is TGCGCCAGCAGCTGGGGCTCGGTGAACTATGGCTACACCTTC.

V and J are TRBV4-3 and TRBJ1-1, with 10 bases matching TRBD1. With 2 bases clipped from V and 1 base from J, the junction kept 10 bases outside the gene matches. The germline V gene encodes CDR1 LGHNA and CDR2 YSLEER. The length of the CDR3 is 18 residues. The chain's CDR3 is CASSQSTNRDRGNTEAFF. In DNA form, the CDR3 reads TGCGCCAGCAGCCAATCTACAAACCGGGACAGGGGGAACACTGAAGCTTTCTTT.

A few counts support this clone. J is TRBJ2-2 and V is TRBV30, with D possibly being TRBD1 (5 bases). CDR1 is GTSNPN, CDR2 SVGIG, per germline (reference sequence). V was clipped by 0 bases and J by 5 bases, with 7 bases between them. This CDR3 contains 13 residues. CDR3 amino acids: CAWSVKGTGELFF. The CDR3 coding sequence is TGTGCCTGGAGTGTCAAGGGGACCGGGGAGCTGTTTTTT.

This clone was seen more than once but under ten times. The V call is TRBV11-2, the J call TRBJ2-1; 12 bases match TRBD2. The CDR3 has 17 residues. In germline, CDR1 is SGHAT, CDR2 FQNNGV. The junction had 8 bases not matched to a gene; V was cut back by 1 base and J by 7 bases. As DNA, the CDR3 is TGTGCCAGCAGCTTAGGGACTAGCGGGGCCTCGGGGAATGAGCAGTTCTTC. Amino acids: CASSLGTSGASGNEQFF.

The chain employs TRBV5-8 and TRBJ1-6; a possible D gene is TRBD1 (5 bases). Germline loops: CDR1 SGHTS, CDR2 YDEGEE. The CDR3 is 13 residues long. The V end lost 0 bases, the J end lost 9 bases, and 7 bases lay between the germline ends. CDR3 nucleotides: TGTGCCAGCAGCTTGGTGCAGGGTTCACCCCTCCACTTT. Protein: CASSLVQGSPLHF.

The genes are TRBV28 and TRBJ1-2, with D perhaps matching TRBD1 (5 bases). The CDR3 spans 14 residues. Per germline, CDR1 MDHEN and CDR2 SYDVKM. Trimming cost V 4 bases and J 2 bases, with 11 bases left between them. The CDR3 loop reads CASSSGKGNYGYTF. CDR3 sequence (DNA): TGTGCCAGCAGTTCAGGGAAGGGGAACTATGGCTACACCTTC.

In this sample, this clone turned up a few times. The junction does not match germline at one end; this may be a read error. The chain joins TRBV6-5 to TRBJ1-6, with TRBD1 matching over 9 bases. Germline CDR1 reads MNHEY; CDR2 reads SVGAGI. This CDR3 comprises 14 residues. For the CDR3, the DNA is TGTGCCGGCAGTTACAGACAGGGGGATTCACCCCTCCACTTT. Translating it yields CAGSYRQGDSPLHF.

The chain employs TRBV25-1 and TRBJ2-5, with TRBD1 identical over 8 bases. Germline V CDR1 and CDR2: MGHDK, SYGVNS. CDR3 length equals 15 residues. V lost 6 bases, J lost 5 bases, and 11 bases stayed unmatched. CDR3 sequence reads: CASSDTGTGVETQYF. CDR3 bases: TGTGCCAGCAGCGATACCGGGACAGGCGTGGAGACCCAGTACTTC.

This sequence joins TRBV9 and TRBJ1-3; 7 nucleotides match TRBD1. The germline V gene encodes CDR1 SGDLS and CDR2 YYNGEE. The CDR3 length is 17 residues. The trim removed 2 bases at V and 0 bases at J, leaving 8 bases unmatched. DNA for the CDR3: TGTGCCAGCAGCGTCGGAGGGGGCGCGAACTCTGGAAACACCATATATTTT. The encoded protein is CASSVGGGANSGNTIYF. The full variable domain, completed using reference TRBV9 and TRBJ1-3, is DSGVTQTPKHLITATGQRVTLRCSPRSGDLSVYWYQQSLDQGLQFLIQYYNGEERAKGNILERFSAQQFPDLHSELNLSSLELGDSALYFCASSVGGGANSGNTIYFGEGSWLTVV.

This rearrangement joins TRBV5-4 to TRBJ2-5, with a tentative D call TRBD2 (6 bases). The CDR3 totals 14 residues. Per the germline V gene, CDR1 is SGHNT and CDR2 is YYREEE (reference sequence). The V end lost 1 base, the J end lost 5 bases, and 12 bases lay between the germline ends. CDR3 sequence reads: CASSLKGGTETQYF. Written as DNA, the CDR3 is TGTGCCAGCAGCTTGAAAGGCGGGACGGAGACCCAGTACTTC.

In this sample, this clone turned up many times. The chain has TRBV5-4 and TRBJ2-7, with D perhaps TRBD1 (6 bases). The CDR3 runs 13 residues. The ends were cut back, 0 bases at V and 7 bases at J, with 11 bases in the middle. Germline assignment: CDR1 SGHNT and CDR2 YYREEE (reference sequence). DNA for the CDR3: TGTGCCAGCAGCTTGGTAACAGGGCAAGAGCAGTACTTC. As protein: CASSLVTGQEQYF.